Here is one TCR beta chain with its context. This probably arose from a read error, given a far larger clone one base away. Additional DNA sequences in this sample encode the identical CDR3. These data belong to a study of shared clonotypes between healthy human individuals. The unsorted PBMC sample used ten immunoSEQ deep assay plates. Authors' processing steps: With immunoSEQ giving junction-only sequences and no quality scores, filtering differed. Clones were read by immunoSEQ multiplex PCR, and TCRdb kept only the in-frame ones, dropping some. V, J and clone size are taken as reported in that table, and D and trimming were inferred from the DNA itself. The table has around 500,000 clones, 60% to 85% seen once. The specimen sequenced was PBMCs. The receptor comes from a woman between 35 and 50 years old in good health. Some clones in this sample may be carry-over from other donors' samples.

CDR3 coding DNA: TGTGCCAGCAGTTTGACAACAGCCGAATACGAGCAGTACTTC. It encodes CASSLTTAEYEQYF. The chain combines TRBV28 with TRBJ2-7, with D unclear. CDR1 MDHEN and CDR2 SYDVKM come from the germline V gene. Trimming removed 3 bases from V and 4 bases from J, with 13 bases in between. The CDR3 has 14 amino acids.